The rows below give T cell receptor beta chains drawn from one sample of a study of shared clonotypes between healthy human individuals. The protocol was immunoSEQ multiplex PCR, while the TCRdb copy is restricted to in-frame clones and leaves out a portion. The sample carries 1.5 million to 2.5 million clones, approximately 94% recorded once. Sequenced material: naive CD8+ T cells sorted from blood. These receptors all stem from a young man in good health. Both conserved end residues are part of each CDR3. The D gene is left open where the match is weak. The size field is filled for only some rows; it gives once, few, many or a size class.

v_gene	d_gene	len	j_gene	abundance	CDR3nt	CDR3aa
TRBV7-7	TRBD1	14	TRBJ2-5	.	TGTGCTAGCAGCGGACAGGGAACTCAAGAGACCCAGTACTTC	CASSGQGTQETQYF
TRBV10-1	.	15	TRBJ2-7	once	TGCGCCAGCAGTGAAGGGACACCAAGGTCCTACGAGCAGTACTTC	CASSEGTPRSYEQYF
TRBV5-1	.	14	TRBJ2-7	.	TGCGCCAGCAGCTTGGCCGGGACAAACTACGAGCAGTACTTC	CASSLAGTNYEQYF
TRBV2	TRBD2	17	TRBJ2-3	.	TGTGCCAGCAGTGGAACTAGCGGGGGGGCATGGACAGATACGCAGTATTTT	CASSGTSGGAWTDTQYF
TRBV7-6	.	14	TRBJ2-3	once	TGTGCCAGCAGCTTAGAGGTGGGAGCGGATACGCAGTATTTT	CASSLEVGADTQYF
TRBV18	.	13	TRBJ2-5	.	TGTGCCAGCTCACCACCGGGTGGAGAGACCCAGTACTTC	CASSPPGGETQYF
TRBV14	.	15	TRBJ1-2	.	TGTGCCAGCAGCCAAGGTTTAGGGTCGGGCTATGGCTACACCTTC	CASSQGLGSGYGYTF
TRBV4-1	.	15	TRBJ2-3	.	TGCGCCAGCAGCCAAGTAAGGAGTAGCACAGATACGCAGTATTTT	CASSQVRSSTDTQYF
TRBV7-6	.	13	TRBJ2-7	once	TGTGCCAGCAGCCCCGGTGAGGGCTACGAGCAGTACTTC	CASSPGEGYEQYF
TRBV19	.	13	TRBJ1-1	.	TGTGCCAGTAGCTTTTCCGAGGGAATTGAAGCTTTCTTT	CASSFSEGIEAFF
TRBV6-5	TRBD1	14	TRBJ2-7	.	TGTGCCAGCAGCCGACAGGGGTTTCTCTACGAGCAGTACTTC	CASSRQGFLYEQYF
TRBV4-1	.	17	TRBJ2-3	.	TGCGCCAGCAGCCAAGATTCGACAGCACCCCTTACAGATACGCAGTATTTT	CASSQDSTAPLTDTQYF
TRBV5-6	.	16	TRBJ1-1	.	TGTGCCAGCAGCGGGGGGAGAGAACCTTGGGGCACTGAAGCTTTCTTT	CASSGGREPWGTEAFF
TRBV23-1	TRBD1	14	TRBJ1-4	.	TGCGCCAGCGTGGGACAGGGGGAGGGAGAAAAACTGTTTTTT	CASVGQGEGEKLFF
TRBV27	TRBD1	16	TRBJ1-6	once	TGTGCCAGCAGTCGCGTGACAGGGGGGTCTAATTCACCCCTCCACTTT	CASSRVTGGSNSPLHF
TRBV27	.	18	TRBJ2-1	.	TGTGCCAGCAGATTCTACCCCGTTAATCCCAGGGCAGTGGGAGAGCAGTTCTTC	CASRFYPVNPRAVGEQFF
TRBV4-1	.	14	TRBJ2-5	.	TGCGCCAGCAGAACCCGGGACTCCCAAGAGACCCAGTACTTC	CASRTRDSQETQYF
TRBV10-1	TRBD2	14	TRBJ2-7	.	TGCGCCAGCCCAAAACGGGGGGAGATCTACGAGCAGTACTTC	CASPKRGEIYEQYF
TRBV4-3	TRBD1	17	TRBJ2-7	.	TGCGCCAGCAGCCAAGAAAAGGGGGCGGAGAGCTCCTACGAGCAGTACTTC	CASSQEKGAESSYEQYF
TRBV7-9	TRBD1	17	TRBJ1-2	.	TGTGCCAGCAGCTTGCTCGGGACAGGGGACCCTACCTATGGCTACACCTTC	CASSLLGTGDPTYGYTF
TRBV6-5	.	14	TRBJ1-2	.	TGTGCCAGCAGTTACTCTCGGGCCATCTATGGCTACACCTTC	CASSYSRAIYGYTF
TRBV7-9	.	12	TRBJ1-2	.	TGTGCCAGCAGCTACGGGCAAGAAGGCTACACCTTC	CASSYGQEGYTF
TRBV27	TRBD2	17	TRBJ2-7	.	TGTGCCAGCAGTCCCGCGACGGTAGCGGGGGCACCCTACGAGCAGTACTTC	CASSPATVAGAPYEQYF
TRBV6-1	TRBD1	13	TRBJ1-5	.	TGTGCCAGCTACGACAGGGGGGATCAGCCCCAGCATTTT	CASYDRGDQPQHF
TRBV27	.	14	TRBJ1-6	.	TGTGCCAGCAGTTCACCCCAGGAGAATTCACCCCTCCACTTT	CASSSPQENSPLHF
TRBV30	.	12	TRBJ2-7	.	TGTGCCTGGAGTGTATTGGGGTACGAGCAGTACTTC	CAWSVLGYEQYF
TRBV5-4	TRBD1	15	TRBJ1-2	.	TGTGCCAGCAGCTTGGGACAGGGGGCATCAAACGGCTACACCTTC	CASSLGQGASNGYTF
TRBV4-1	.	15	TRBJ2-7	once	TGCGCCAGCAGCCAAGTCTCGCGGGGACTCTACGAGCAGTACTTC	CASSQVSRGLYEQYF
TRBV29-1	.	14	TRBJ2-7	.	TGCAGCGTTGCAAAGGGGGAGGGCCTCTACGAGCAGTACTTC	CSVAKGEGLYEQYF
TRBV4-1	TRBD2	14	TRBJ2-7	once	TGCGCCAGCAGCCCCCGAGCGGGGGCCCTCGAGCAGTACTTC	CASSPRAGALEQYF
TRBV5-8	.	13	TRBJ1-2	.	TGTGCCAGCAGCTCCTGGGACGCACATGGCTACACCTTC	CASSSWDAHGYTF
TRBV30	TRBD2	15	TRBJ2-5	.	TGTGCCTGGAGTGTTGGGACTACGAGTACAGAGACCCAGTACTTC	CAWSVGTTSTETQYF
TRBV29-1	.	13	TRBJ2-1	.	TGCAGCGTTGAAGCCCCCTACGATGGGGAGCAGTTCTTC	CSVEAPYDGEQFF
TRBV6-5	.	14	TRBJ2-5	.	TGTGCCAGCAGTTACTCGCCAGGGTCCGAGACCCAGTACTTC	CASSYSPGSETQYF
TRBV11-2	.	15	TRBJ2-5	.	TGTGCCAGCAGCGCCGAACCTAGCGCCCAAGAGACCCAGTACTTC	CASSAEPSAQETQYF
TRBV7-9	.	13	TRBJ1-2	.	TGTGCCAGCAGCCCGGGTGGCCCGTATGGCTACACCTTC	CASSPGGPYGYTF
TRBV6-7	TRBD2	20	TRBJ2-5	once	TGTGCCAGCAGTTACCCCCGGACTTGGCGGGGGGGCAGTCACCAAGAGACCCAGTACTTC	CASSYPRTWRGGSHQETQYF
TRBV5-1	.	14	TRBJ1-1	once	TGCGCCAGCAGCTTCGGGGGCATGGGGACTGAAGCTTTCTTT	CASSFGGMGTEAFF
TRBV7-9	TRBD1	14	TRBJ2-7	.	TGTGCCAGCAGCTTAGGAGGGACAGCCTACGAGCAGTACTTC	CASSLGGTAYEQYF
TRBV11-2	.	15	TRBJ1-1	.	TGTGCCAGCAGCTTAGTGAGGGGCAGTAGAATTGAAGCTTTCTTT	CASSLVRGSRIEAFF